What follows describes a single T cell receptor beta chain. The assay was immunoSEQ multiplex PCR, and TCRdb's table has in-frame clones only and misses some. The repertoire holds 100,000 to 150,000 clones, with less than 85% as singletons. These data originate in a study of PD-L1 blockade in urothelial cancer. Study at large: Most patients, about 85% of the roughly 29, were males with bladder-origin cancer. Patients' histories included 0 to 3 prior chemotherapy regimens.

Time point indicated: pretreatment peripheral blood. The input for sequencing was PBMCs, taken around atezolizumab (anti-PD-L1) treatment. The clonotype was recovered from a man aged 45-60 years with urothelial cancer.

The CDR3 bases are TGTGCCAGCATACTACAGGGGAGCTCCTACAATGAGCAGTTCTTC. It yields the protein CASILQGSSYNEQFF. This rearrangement joins TRBV2 to TRBJ2-1, with 7 bases identical to TRBD1. Germline CDR1 reads SNHLY; CDR2 reads FYNNEI. The CDR3 is 15 residues long. V was pared by 7 bases and J by 0 bases, with 6 bases of the junction left unmatched.